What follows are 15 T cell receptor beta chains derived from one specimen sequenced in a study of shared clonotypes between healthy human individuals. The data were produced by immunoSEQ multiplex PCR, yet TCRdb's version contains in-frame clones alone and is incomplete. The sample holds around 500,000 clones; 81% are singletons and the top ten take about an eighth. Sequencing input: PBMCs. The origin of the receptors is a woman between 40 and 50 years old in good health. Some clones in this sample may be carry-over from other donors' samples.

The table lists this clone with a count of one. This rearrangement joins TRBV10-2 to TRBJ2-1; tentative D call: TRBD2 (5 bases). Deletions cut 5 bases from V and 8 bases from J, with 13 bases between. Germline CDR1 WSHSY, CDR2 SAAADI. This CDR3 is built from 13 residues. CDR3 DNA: TGCGCCAGCAGTCCCCCGGGGAGCTATGAGCAGTTCTTC. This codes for CASSPPGSYEQFF.

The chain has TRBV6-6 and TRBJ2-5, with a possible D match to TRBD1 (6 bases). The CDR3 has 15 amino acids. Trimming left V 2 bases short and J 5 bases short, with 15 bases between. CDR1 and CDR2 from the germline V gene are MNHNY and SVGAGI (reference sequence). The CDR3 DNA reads TGTGCCAGCAGTTACGACACAGGGACCGATGAGACCCAGTACTTC. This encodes CASSYDTGTDETQYF.

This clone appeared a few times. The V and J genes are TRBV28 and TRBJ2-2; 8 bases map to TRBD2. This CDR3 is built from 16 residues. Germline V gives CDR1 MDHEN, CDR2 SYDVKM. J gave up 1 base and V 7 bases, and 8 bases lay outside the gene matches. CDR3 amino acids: CASKSRLAGNTGELFF. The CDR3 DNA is TGTGCCAGCAAGTCTCGGCTAGCGGGGAACACCGGGGAGCTGTTTTTT.

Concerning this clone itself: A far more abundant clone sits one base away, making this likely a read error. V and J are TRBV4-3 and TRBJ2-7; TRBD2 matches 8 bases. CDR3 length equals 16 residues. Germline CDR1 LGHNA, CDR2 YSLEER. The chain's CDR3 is CASGQGVGSGSYEQYF. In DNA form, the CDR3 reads TGCGCCAGCGGCCAAGGGGTGGGAAGCGGGAGTTACGAGCAGTACTTC.

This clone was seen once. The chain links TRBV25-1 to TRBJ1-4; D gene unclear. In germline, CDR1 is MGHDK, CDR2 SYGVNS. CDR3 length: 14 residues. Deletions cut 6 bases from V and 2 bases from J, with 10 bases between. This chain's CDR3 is CASSAAGTNEKLFF. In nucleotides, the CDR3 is TGTGCCAGCAGCGCAGCGGGTACTAATGAAAAACTGTTTTTT. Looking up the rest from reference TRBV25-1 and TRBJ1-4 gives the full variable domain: EADIYQTPRYLVIGTGKKITLECSQTMGHDKMYWYQQDPGMELHLIHYSYGVNSTEKGDLSSESTVSRIRTEHFPLTLESARPSHTSQYLCASSAAGTNEKLFFGSGTQLSVL.

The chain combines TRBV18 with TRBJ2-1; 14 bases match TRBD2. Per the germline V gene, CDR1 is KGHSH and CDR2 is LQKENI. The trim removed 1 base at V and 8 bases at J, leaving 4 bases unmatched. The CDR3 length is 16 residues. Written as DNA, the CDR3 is TGTGCCAGCTCACCACTGGGACTAGCGGGAGCCTATGAGCAGTTCTTC. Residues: CASSPLGLAGAYEQFF.

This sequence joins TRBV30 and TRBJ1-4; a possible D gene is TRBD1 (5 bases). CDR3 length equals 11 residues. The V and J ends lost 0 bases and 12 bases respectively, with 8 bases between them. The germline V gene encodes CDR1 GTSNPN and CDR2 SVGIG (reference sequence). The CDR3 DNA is TGTGCCTGGAGTGTTGGGGGGGAACTGTTTTTT. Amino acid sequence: CAWSVGGELFF.

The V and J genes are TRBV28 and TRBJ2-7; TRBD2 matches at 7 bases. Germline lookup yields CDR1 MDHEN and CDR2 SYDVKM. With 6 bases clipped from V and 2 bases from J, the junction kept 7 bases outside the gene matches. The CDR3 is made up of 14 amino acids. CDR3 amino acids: CASRQTGGPYEQYF. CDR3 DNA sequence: TGTGCCAGCAGACAGACGGGAGGTCCCTACGAGCAGTACTTC.

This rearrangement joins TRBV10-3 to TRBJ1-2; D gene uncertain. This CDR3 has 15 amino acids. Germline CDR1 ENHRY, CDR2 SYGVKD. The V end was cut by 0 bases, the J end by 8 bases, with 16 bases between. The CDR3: CAISESNGVGFGYTF. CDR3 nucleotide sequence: TGTGCCATCAGTGAGTCGAACGGGGTAGGGTTCGGCTACACCTTC.

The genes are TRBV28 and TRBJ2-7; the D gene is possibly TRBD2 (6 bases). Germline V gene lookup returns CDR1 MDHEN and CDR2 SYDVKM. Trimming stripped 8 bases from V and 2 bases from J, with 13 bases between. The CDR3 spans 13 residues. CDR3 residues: CASLPTGAYEQYF. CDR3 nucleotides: TGTGCCAGCCTTCCGACGGGGGCCTACGAGCAGTACTTC.

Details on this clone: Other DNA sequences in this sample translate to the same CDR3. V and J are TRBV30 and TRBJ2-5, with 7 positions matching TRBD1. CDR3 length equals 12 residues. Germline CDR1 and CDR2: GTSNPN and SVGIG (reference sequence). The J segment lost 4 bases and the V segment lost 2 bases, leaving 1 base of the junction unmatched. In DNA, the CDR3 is TGTGCCTGGAGTCCAGGGGGAGAGACCCAGTACTTC. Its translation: CAWSPGGETQYF.

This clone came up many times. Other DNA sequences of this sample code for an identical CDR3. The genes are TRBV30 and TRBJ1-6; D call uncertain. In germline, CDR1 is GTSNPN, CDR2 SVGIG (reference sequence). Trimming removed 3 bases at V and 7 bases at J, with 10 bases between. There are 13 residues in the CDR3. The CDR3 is CAWRRRGNSPLHF. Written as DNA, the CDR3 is TGTGCCTGGAGGAGAAGAGGGAATTCACCCCTCCACTTT.

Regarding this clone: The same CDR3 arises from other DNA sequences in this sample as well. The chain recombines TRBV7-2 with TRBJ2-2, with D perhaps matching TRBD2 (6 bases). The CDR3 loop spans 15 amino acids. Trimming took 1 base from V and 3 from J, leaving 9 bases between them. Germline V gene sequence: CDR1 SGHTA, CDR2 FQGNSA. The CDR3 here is CASSLGSGYTGELFF. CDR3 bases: TGTGCCAGCAGCTTAGGCAGCGGGTACACCGGGGAGCTGTTTTTT.

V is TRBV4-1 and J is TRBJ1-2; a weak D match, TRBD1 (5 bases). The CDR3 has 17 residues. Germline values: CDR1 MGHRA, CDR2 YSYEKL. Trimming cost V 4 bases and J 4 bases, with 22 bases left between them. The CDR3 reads CASSRSPGRGLSYGYTF. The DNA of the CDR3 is TGCGCCAGCAGCCGATCACCGGGACGCGGACTCAGCTATGGCTACACCTTC.

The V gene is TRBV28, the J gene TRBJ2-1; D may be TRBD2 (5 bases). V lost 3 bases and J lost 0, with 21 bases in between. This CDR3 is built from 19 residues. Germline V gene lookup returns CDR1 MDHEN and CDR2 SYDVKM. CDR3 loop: CASSFNLMTTKSSYNEQFF. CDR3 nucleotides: TGTGCCAGCAGTTTTAACTTGATGACTACCAAGAGCTCCTACAATGAGCAGTTCTTC.